This entry is about one T cell receptor beta chain. Per the original methods: The assay estimated nucleated cells by amplifying reference gene primers. The repertoire was sequenced with immunoSEQ multiplex PCR; TCRdb's copy has only in-frame clones and lacks some. That table furnishes V, J and clone size, whereas the DNA furnished D and trimming. The data show about 190,000 clones, roughly 90% seen once. In germline, CDR1 is LNHDA, CDR2 SQIVND (reference sequence). The CDR3 runs 15 residues. Losses at the gene ends were 4 bases for V and 2 bases for J; bases not matched to a gene: 6. This entry is derived from a study of blood T cell repertoires in COVID-19. Background on the study: Both acute and convalescent COVID-19 samples were obtained from the United States, Italy and Spain. In each case, the material was cDNA or gDNA derived from T cells, B-cell-depleted T cells, or PBMCs.

The sample comprised peripheral blood. The rearrangement joins TRBV19 to TRBJ1-1; 8 bases line up with TRBD1. The receptor comes from a woman in her 40s who had recovered from COVID-19. Here the CDR3 reads CASSTGGAGNTEAFF. CDR3 in DNA: TGTGCCAGTAGTACAGGGGGCGCAGGAAACACTGAAGCTTTCTTT.